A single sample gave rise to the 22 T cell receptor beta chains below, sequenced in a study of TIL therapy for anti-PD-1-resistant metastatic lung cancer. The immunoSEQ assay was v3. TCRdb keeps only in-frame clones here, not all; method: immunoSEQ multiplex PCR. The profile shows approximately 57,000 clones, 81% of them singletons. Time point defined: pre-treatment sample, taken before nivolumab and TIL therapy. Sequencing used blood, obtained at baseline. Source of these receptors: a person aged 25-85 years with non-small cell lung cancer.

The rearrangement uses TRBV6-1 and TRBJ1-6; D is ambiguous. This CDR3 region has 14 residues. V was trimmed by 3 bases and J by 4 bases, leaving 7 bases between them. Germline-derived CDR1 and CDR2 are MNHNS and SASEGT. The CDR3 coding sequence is TGTGCCAGCAGTGATGGGCAGTATAATTCACCCCTCCACTTT. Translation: CASSDGQYNSPLHF.

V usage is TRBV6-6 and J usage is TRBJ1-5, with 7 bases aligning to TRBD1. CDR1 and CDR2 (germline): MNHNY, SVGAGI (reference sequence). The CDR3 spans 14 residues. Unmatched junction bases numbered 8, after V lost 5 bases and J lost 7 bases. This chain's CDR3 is CASSPDRAKQPQHF. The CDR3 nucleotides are TGTGCCAGCAGTCCCGACAGGGCAAAACAGCCCCAGCATTTT.

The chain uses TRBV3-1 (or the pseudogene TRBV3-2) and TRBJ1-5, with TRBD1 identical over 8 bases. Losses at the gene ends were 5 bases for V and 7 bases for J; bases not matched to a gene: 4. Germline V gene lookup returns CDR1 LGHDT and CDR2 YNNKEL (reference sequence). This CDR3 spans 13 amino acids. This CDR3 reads CASSYDRGQPQHF. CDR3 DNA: TGTGCCAGCAGCTATGACAGGGGCCAGCCCCAGCATTTT.

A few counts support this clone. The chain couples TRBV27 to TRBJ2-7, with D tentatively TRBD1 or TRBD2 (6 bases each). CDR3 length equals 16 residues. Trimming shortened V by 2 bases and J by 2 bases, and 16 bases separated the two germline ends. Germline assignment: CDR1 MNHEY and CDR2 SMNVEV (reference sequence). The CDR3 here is CASSLGGGVRTYEQYF. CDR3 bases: TGTGCCAGCAGTTTAGGGGGCGGGGTCAGGACCTACGAGCAGTACTTC.

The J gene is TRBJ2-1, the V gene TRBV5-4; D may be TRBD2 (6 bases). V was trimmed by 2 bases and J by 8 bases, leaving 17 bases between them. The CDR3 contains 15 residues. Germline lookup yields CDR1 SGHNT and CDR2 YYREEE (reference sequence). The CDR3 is CASSLVAEGVDEQFF. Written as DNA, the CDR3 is TGTGCCAGCAGCTTAGTTGCGGAGGGTGTGGATGAGCAGTTCTTC.

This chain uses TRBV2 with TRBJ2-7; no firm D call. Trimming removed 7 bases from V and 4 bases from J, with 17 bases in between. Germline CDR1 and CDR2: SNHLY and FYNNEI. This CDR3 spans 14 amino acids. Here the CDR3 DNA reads TGTGCCAGCACCGTTAACGGTCTGGGTTACGAGCAGTACTTC. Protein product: CASTVNGLGYEQYF. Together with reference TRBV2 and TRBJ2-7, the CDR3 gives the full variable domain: EPEVTQTPSHQVTQMGQEVILRCVPISNHLYFYWYRQILGQKVEFLVSFYNNEISEKSEIFDDQFSVERPDGSNFTLKIRSTKLEDSAMYFCASTVNGLGYEQYFGPGTRLTVT.

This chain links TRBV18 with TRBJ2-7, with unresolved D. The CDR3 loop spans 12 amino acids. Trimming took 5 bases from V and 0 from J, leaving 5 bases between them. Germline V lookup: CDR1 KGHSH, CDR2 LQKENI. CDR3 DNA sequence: TGTGCCAGCTCAGGGGACTCCTACGAGCAGTACTTC. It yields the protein CASSGDSYEQYF.

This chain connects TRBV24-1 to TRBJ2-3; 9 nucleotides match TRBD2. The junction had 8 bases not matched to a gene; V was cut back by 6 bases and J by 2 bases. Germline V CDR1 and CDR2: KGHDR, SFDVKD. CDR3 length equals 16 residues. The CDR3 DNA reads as TGTGCCACCAGTAAAGCGGGGGGCGCAATCACAGATACGCAGTATTTT. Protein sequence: CATSKAGGAITDTQYF.

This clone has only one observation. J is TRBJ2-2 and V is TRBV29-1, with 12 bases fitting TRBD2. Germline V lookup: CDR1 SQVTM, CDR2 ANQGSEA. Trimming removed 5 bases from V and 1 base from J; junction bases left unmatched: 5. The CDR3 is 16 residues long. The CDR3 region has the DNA TGCAGCGTTCTCAGACTAGCGGGGGAGAACACCGGGGAGCTGTTTTTT. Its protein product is CSVLRLAGENTGELFF.

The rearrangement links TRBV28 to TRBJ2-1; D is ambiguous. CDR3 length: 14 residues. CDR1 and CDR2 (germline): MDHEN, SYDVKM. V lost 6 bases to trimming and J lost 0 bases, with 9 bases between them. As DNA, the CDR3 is TGTGCCAGCAGCCCAGTGGGCTCCTACAATGAGCAGTTCTTC. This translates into CASSPVGSYNEQFF.

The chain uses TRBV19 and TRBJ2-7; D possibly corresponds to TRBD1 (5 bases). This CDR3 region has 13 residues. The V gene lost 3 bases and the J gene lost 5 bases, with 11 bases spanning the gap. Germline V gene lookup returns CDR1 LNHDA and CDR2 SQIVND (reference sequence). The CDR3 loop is CASSIFPGNEQYF. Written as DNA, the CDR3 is TGTGCCAGTAGTATTTTCCCAGGGAACGAGCAGTACTTC.

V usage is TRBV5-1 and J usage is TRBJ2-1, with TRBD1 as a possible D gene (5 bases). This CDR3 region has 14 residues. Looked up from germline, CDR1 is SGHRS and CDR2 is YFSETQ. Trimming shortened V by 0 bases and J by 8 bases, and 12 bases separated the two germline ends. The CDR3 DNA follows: TGCGCCAGCAGCTTGGCCGGGCAGGGCGATGAGCAGTTCTTC. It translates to CASSLAGQGDEQFF.

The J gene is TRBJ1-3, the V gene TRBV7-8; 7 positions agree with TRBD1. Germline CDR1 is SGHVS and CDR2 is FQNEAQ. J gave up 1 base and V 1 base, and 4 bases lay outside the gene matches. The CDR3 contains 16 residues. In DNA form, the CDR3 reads TGTGCCAGCAGCTTAGGACAGGGTGCATCTGGAAACACCATATATTTT. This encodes CASSLGQGASGNTIYF.

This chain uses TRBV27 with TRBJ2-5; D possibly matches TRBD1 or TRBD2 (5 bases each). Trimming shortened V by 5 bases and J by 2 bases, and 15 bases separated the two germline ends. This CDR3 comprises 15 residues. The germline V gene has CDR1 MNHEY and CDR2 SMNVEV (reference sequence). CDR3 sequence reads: CASSGSGAGQETQYF. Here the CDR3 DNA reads TGTGCCAGCAGTGGCTCCGGGGCAGGGCAAGAGACCCAGTACTTC.

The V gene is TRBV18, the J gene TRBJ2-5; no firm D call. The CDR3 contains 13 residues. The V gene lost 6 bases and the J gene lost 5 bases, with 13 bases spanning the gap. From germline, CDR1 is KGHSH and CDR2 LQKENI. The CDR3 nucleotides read TGTGCCAGCTCCCCTCTGGGAAGGGAGACCCAGTACTTC. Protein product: CASSPLGRETQYF.

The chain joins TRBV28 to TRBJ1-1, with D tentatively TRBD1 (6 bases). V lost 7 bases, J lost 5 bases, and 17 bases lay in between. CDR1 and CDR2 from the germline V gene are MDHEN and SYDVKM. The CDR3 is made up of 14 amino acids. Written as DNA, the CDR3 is TGTGCCAGCATCCAATGGGGGGGCAGAACTGAAGCTTTCTTT. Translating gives CASIQWGGRTEAFF.

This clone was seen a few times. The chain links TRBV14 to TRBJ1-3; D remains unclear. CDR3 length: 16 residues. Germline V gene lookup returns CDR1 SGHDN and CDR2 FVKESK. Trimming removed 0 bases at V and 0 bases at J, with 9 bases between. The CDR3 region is CASSQDGIYSGNTIYF. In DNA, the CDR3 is TGTGCCAGCAGCCAAGACGGCATCTACTCTGGAAACACCATATATTTT.

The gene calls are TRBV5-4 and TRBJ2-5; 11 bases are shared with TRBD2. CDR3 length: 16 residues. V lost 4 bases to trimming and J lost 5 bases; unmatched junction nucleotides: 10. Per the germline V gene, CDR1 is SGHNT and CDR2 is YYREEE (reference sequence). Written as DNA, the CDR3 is TGTGCCAGCAGCCCCGTAGCGGGAGGGCGAGCGGAGACCCAGTACTTC. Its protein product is CASSPVAGGRAETQYF.

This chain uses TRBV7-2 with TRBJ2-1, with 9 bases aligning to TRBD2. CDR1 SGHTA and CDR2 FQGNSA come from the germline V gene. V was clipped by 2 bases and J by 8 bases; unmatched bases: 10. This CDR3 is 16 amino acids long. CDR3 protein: CASSLWGSGSIYEQFF. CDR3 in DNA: TGTGCCAGCAGCTTATGGGGTAGCGGGAGTATCTATGAGCAGTTCTTC.

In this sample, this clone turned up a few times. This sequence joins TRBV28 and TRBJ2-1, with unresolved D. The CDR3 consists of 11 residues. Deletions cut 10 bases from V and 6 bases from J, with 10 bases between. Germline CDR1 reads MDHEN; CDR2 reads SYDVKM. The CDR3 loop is CATALSNEQFF. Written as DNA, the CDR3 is TGTGCCACCGCGCTGTCCAATGAGCAGTTCTTC.

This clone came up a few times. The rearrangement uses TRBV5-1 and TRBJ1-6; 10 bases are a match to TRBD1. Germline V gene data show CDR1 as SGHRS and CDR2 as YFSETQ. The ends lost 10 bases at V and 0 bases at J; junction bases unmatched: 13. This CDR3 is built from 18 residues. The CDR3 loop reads CALGDRGPFSSYNSPLHF. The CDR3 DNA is TGCGCCCTGGGGGACAGGGGCCCATTTAGCTCCTATAATTCACCCCTCCACTTT.

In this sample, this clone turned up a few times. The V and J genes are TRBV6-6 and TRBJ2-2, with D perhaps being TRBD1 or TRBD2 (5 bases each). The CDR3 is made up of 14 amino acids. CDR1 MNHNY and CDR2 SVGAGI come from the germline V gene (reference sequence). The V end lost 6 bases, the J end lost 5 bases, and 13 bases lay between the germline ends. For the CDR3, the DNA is TGTGCCAGCAGCCGGGACGGTTGGACCGGGGAGCTGTTTTTT. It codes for CASSRDGWTGELFF.